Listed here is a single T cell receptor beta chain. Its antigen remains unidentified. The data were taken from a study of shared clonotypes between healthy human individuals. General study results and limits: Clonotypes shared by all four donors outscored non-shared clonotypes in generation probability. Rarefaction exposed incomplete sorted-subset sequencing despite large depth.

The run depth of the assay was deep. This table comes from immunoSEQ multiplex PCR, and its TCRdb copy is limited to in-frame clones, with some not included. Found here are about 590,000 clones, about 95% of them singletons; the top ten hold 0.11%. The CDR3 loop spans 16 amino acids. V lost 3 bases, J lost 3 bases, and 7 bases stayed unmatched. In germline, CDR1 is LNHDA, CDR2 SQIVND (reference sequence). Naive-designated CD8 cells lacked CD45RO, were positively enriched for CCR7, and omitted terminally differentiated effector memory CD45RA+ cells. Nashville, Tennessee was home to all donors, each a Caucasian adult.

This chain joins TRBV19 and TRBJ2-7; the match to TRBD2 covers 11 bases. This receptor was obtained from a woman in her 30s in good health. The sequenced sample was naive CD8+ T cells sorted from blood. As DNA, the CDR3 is TGTGCCAGTAGTATCCTGGGACTAGCGGAGAACTACGAGCAGTACTTC. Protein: CASSILGLAENYEQYF.